What follows are 17 T cell receptor beta chains derived from one specimen sequenced in a study of shared clonotypes between healthy human individuals. The assay was immunoSEQ multiplex PCR, and TCRdb's table has in-frame clones only and misses some. The sample contains roughly 100,000 clones, 67% of which appear only once. Material for sequencing was memory CD8+ T cells sorted from blood. Subset described: CD45RO+ cells pooled with CCR7-negative TemRA cells. The receptors come from a woman between 25 and 40 years old in good health.

V and J are TRBV25-1 and TRBJ2-5; D gene unclear. The CDR3 is made up of 12 amino acids. Germline V gives CDR1 MGHDK, CDR2 SYGVNS. Trimming stripped 4 bases from V and 5 bases from J, with 8 bases between. CDR3 bases: TGTGCCAGCAGTGCCCTAGGCGAGACCCAGTACTTC. It codes for CASSALGETQYF.

The rearrangement links TRBV4-1 to TRBJ2-7; no definite D call. V shed 4 bases and J shed 3 bases, with 13 bases lying between them. From germline, CDR1 is MGHRA and CDR2 YSYEKL. The CDR3 runs 14 residues. The CDR3 here is CASSPADAYYEQYF. The CDR3 coding sequence is TGCGCCAGCAGCCCAGCCGACGCATACTACGAGCAGTACTTC.

As concerns this clone: The sample carries other DNA sequences with the same CDR3. J is TRBJ2-7 and V is TRBV18; 7 bases align to TRBD1. The CDR3 totals 14 residues. V shed 3 bases, J shed 2 bases, and the junction held 4 bases outside the gene matches. Germline CDR1 KGHSH, CDR2 LQKENI. The CDR3 region is CASSPGQGAYEQYF. The CDR3 DNA is TGTGCCAGCTCACCTGGTCAGGGGGCCTACGAGCAGTACTTC.

This clone was counted a few times. The chain carries TRBV27 and TRBJ1-4; 8 positions match TRBD1. From germline, CDR1 is MNHEY and CDR2 SMNVEV (reference sequence). This CDR3 has 14 amino acids. Trimming at V came to 6 bases and at J to 6 bases, leaving 6 bases not matched to a gene. For the CDR3, the DNA is TGTGCCAGCAGCTCGGACAGGGATTATGAAAAACTGTTTTTT. Protein product: CASSSDRDYEKLFF.

This clone was detected ten times or more. This chain connects TRBV7-9 to TRBJ1-2; TRBD1 is a possible D gene (5 bases). The CDR3 is made up of 12 amino acids. V was shortened by 4 bases and J by 6 bases, with 9 bases between the two germline ends. CDR1 and CDR2 (germline): SEHNR, FQNEAQ (reference sequence). The CDR3: CASSWGVDGYTF. Written as DNA, the CDR3 is TGTGCCAGCAGCTGGGGGGTCGATGGCTACACCTTC.

This sequence joins TRBV27 and TRBJ2-6; the D gene is possibly TRBD1 (6 bases). Per germline, CDR1 MNHEY and CDR2 SMNVEV (reference sequence). The CDR3 has 17 amino acids. The V end lost 7 bases, the J end lost 0 bases, and 16 bases lay between the germline ends. CDR3 region: CASTLGTSTSGANVLTF. For the CDR3, the DNA is TGTGCCAGCACTCTCGGGACATCAACCTCTGGGGCCAACGTCCTGACTTTC.

CDR3 loop: CASSRRLRLEQFF. Here the CDR3 DNA reads TGTGCCAGCAGCAGACGACTGCGTTTGGAGCAGTTCTTC. The V call is TRBV7-9, the J call TRBJ2-1; D is unresolved. The V and J ends lost 5 bases and 10 bases respectively, with 15 bases between them. The CDR3 contains 13 residues. From germline, CDR1 is SEHNR and CDR2 FQNEAQ (reference sequence).

The J gene is TRBJ1-5, the V gene TRBV15, with TRBD1 matching over 7 bases. The CDR3 is 17 residues long. Germline lookup yields CDR1 LNHNV and CDR2 YYDKDF (reference sequence). Trimming cost V 5 bases and J 3 bases; bases outside gene matches: 13. The CDR3 nucleotides are TGTGCCACCAGCTGGGTCCGCCCGGGACAGATCAATCAGCCCCAGCATTTT. Translated: CATSWVRPGQINQPQHF.

This clone was seen a handful of times. This rearrangement joins TRBV25-1 to TRBJ2-2, with 7 bases matching TRBD2. Germline V gene sequence: CDR1 MGHDK, CDR2 SYGVNS. The CDR3 is 16 amino acids. V trimming: 1 base; J trimming: 5 bases; junction bases outside the gene matches: 7. CDR3: CASSESGGVPTGELFF. The DNA of the CDR3 is TGTGCCAGCAGTGAATCGGGGGGAGTCCCTACCGGGGAGCTGTTTTTT.

This chain links TRBV4-1 with TRBJ2-7; TRBD1 might be the D (6 bases). This CDR3 spans 19 amino acids. Trimming removed 0 bases from V and 3 bases from J, with 24 bases in between. Germline lookup yields CDR1 MGHRA and CDR2 YSYEKL. As DNA, the CDR3 is TGCGCCAGCAGCCAAGAACCCATCAACAATAGACAGGAGATCTACGAGCAGTACTTC. Translating gives CASSQEPINNRQEIYEQYF.

The chain employs TRBV5-6 and TRBJ2-1; TRBD2 matches at 8 bases. This CDR3 is 17 amino acids long. With V trimmed by 4 bases and J by 0 bases, 9 bases remained unmatched. Germline assignment: CDR1 SGHDT and CDR2 YYEEEE. This CDR3 reads CASSILAGKSSYNEQFF. Here the CDR3 DNA reads TGTGCCAGCAGCATTCTAGCGGGCAAGAGCTCCTACAATGAGCAGTTCTTC.

This clone was found once. V usage is TRBV2 and J usage is TRBJ2-7; 10 bases match TRBD2. Per germline, CDR1 SNHLY and CDR2 FYNNEI. The CDR3 is 15 residues long. Germline trimming cut 1 base from V and 4 bases from J; bases unmatched to any gene: 4. CDR3 amino acids: CASSEGAGGRYEQYF. In DNA, the CDR3 is TGTGCCAGCAGTGAAGGAGCGGGAGGGCGGTACGAGCAGTACTTC.

The rearrangement uses TRBV28 and TRBJ2-1; 11 nucleotides line up with TRBD2. The CDR3 sequence is 16 residues long. Germline trimming cut 8 bases from V and 9 bases from J; bases unmatched to any gene: 15. Germline CDR1 MDHEN, CDR2 SYDVKM. The CDR3 loop is CASGTLLAGENGEQFF. The CDR3 nucleotides are TGTGCCAGCGGCACCTTACTAGCGGGAGAGAATGGTGAGCAGTTCTTC.

The chain joins TRBV11-2 to TRBJ2-7; D possibly corresponds to TRBD2 (5 bases). V gave up 6 bases and J gave up 2 bases, with 11 bases separating them. In germline, CDR1 is SGHAT, CDR2 FQNNGV. The CDR3 loop spans 13 amino acids. The CDR3, as DNA: TGTGCCAGCAGTTCAACTAGGCCCTACGAGCAGTACTTC. Protein sequence: CASSSTRPYEQYF. The variable domain in full, with the rest retrieved from reference TRBV11-2 and TRBJ2-7, is EAGVAQSPRYKIIEKRQSVAFWCNPISGHATLYWYQQILGQGPKLLIQFQNNGVVDDSQLPKDRFSAERLKGVDSTLKIQPAKLEDSAVYLCASSSTRPYEQYFGPGTRLTVT.

The chain links TRBV4-1 to TRBJ1-2; maybe TRBD1 (5 bases). Per germline, CDR1 MGHRA and CDR2 YSYEKL. The CDR3 has 15 residues. Trimming took 1 base from V and 4 from J, leaving 13 bases between them. CDR3 in DNA: TGCGCCAGCAGCCAAGGCGGGGGAGGATTCTATGGCTACACCTTC. The encoded protein is CASSQGGGGFYGYTF.

In its sample, this clone was seen a few times. V gene TRBV27 combines with J gene TRBJ1-2; D unresolved. V gave up 4 bases and J gave up 2 bases, with 8 bases separating them. Germline V CDR1 and CDR2: MNHEY, SMNVEV (reference sequence). This CDR3 spans 13 amino acids. The CDR3 sequence: CASSWTGNYGYTF. CDR3 coding DNA: TGTGCCAGCAGTTGGACGGGGAACTATGGCTACACCTTC.

The chain recombines TRBV11-2 with TRBJ2-3, with 8 bases matching TRBD1. V trimming: 5 bases; J trimming: 5 bases; junction bases outside the gene matches: 15. In germline, CDR1 is SGHAT, CDR2 FQNNGV. The CDR3 has 17 residues. Written as DNA, the CDR3 is TGTGCCAGCAGCCTCCGCCGAACCAGGGGGCAGGGAGATACGCAGTATTTT. Protein sequence: CASSLRRTRGQGDTQYF.